The T cell receptor (beta chain) under discussion was sequenced for a study of shared clonotypes between healthy human individuals. In the study overall: The donor group consisted of a couple of women and a few men, aged 18 to 49. Each donor's CD4 naive and CD4 memory cells filled three plates apiece, CD8 naive two, and CD8 memory one.

The V and J ends lost 5 bases and 2 bases respectively, with 12 bases between them. The CDR3 loop spans 14 amino acids. Germline values: CDR1 SQVTM, CDR2 ANQGSEA. CD4+ cells yielded CD45RA+ naive and CD45RA-negative memory subsets. Several immunoSEQ 96-well plates shared each subset's DNA, each plate a replicate. Only in-frame clones appear in the TCRdb table, and some are missing; sequencing was by immunoSEQ multiplex PCR. The sample has roughly 2,300,000 clones; 92% are singletons. The sequence came from a man between 18 and 35 years old in good health. Some clones in this sample may be carry-over from other donors' samples. Sequenced: naive CD4+ T cells from PBMCs. Subset specified: CD45RA+ positively selected. The V call is TRBV29-1, the J call TRBJ2-2; D possibly corresponds to TRBD2 (6 bases). CDR3 sequence: CSVFRRENTGELFF. The CDR3 DNA follows: TGCAGCGTTTTTAGGAGGGAAAACACCGGGGAGCTGTTTTTT.